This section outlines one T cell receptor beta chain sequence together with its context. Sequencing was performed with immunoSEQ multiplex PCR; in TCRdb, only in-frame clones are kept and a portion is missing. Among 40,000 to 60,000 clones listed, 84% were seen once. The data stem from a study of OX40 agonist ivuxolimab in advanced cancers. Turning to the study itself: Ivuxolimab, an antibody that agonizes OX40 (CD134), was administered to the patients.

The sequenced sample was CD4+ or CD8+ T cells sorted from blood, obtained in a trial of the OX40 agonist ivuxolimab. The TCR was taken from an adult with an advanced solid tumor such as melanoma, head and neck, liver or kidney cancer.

CDR3 protein: CASRQGDTQYF. The CDR3 DNA sequence: TGTGCCAGCAGGCAGGGAGATACGCAGTATTTT. The rearrangement joins TRBV7-2 to TRBJ2-3; tentatively, D is TRBD1 (5 bases). From germline, CDR1 is SGHTA and CDR2 FQGNSA. V shed 6 bases and J shed 5 bases, with 6 bases lying between them. CDR3 length: 11 residues.